Below, one T cell receptor beta chain is given with its context. The antigen remains undetermined. This sample is drawn from a study of cytomegalovirus exposure and HLA in healthy donors. Separate from the approximately 720-subject first cohort, the approximately 120-subject validation cohort was the one that the donors belonged to. The CDR3 contains 14 residues. V lost 6 bases to trimming and J lost 3 bases; unmatched junction nucleotides: 3. Germline CDR1 is LNHDA and CDR2 is SQIVND (reference sequence). Findings and caveats of the study: Most TCRs appeared rarely, but some public TCRs recurred in many donors. 164 TCR beta chains were listed as cytomegalovirus-associated.

Libraries were prepared by immunoSEQ multiplex PCR; TCRdb keeps only in-frame clonotypes and omits some of them. Counted here are under 250,000 clones, about 87% occurring once; the ten biggest clones make up 2.6%. Material for sequencing was PBMCs. This clonotype was obtained from a man between 18 and 29 years old in good health and CMV-seronegative. The chain has TRBV19 and TRBJ2-7, with 12 bases matching TRBD2. CDR3 loop: CASSRTSGDYEQYF. The CDR3 DNA sequence: TGTGCCAGTAGCAGGACTAGCGGGGACTACGAGCAGTACTTC.